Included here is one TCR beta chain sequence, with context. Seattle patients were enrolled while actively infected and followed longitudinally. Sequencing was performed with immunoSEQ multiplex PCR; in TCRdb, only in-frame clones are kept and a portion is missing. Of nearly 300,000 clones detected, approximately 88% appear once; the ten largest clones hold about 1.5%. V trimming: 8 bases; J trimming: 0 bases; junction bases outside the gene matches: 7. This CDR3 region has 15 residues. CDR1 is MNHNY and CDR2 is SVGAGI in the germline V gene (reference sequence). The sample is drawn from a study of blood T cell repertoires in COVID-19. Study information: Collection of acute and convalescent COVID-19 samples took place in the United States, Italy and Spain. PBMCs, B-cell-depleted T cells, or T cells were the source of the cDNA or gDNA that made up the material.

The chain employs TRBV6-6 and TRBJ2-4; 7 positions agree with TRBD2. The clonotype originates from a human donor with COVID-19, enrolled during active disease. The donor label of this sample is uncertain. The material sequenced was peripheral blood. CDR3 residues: CASGPPGGAKNIQYF. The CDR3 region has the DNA TGTGCCAGCGGCCCCCCGGGGGGAGCCAAAAACATTCAGTACTTC.